This T cell receptor (beta chain) was captured by sequencing in a study of molecular identifiers for immune sequencing clone quantification. Both previously described methods and listed TCR primers were employed to make bulk TCR libraries. A single record per CDR3 protein comes from TCRdb applying MiXCR to the PCR reads. The data show some 320,000 distinct CDR3 sequences, roughly a quarter seen once. Many counts were recorded for this clonotype. Every naive CD8 library was made from between about 17,000 and 1,000,000 sorted cells with 10%, 30% or 50% RNA. This CDR3 contains 15 residues. Trimming cost V 5 bases and J 10 bases; bases outside gene matches: 11. Per the germline V gene, CDR1 is SEHNR and CDR2 is FQNEAQ (reference sequence).

V usage is TRBV7-9 and J usage is TRBJ1-6; 7 bases are shared with TRBD1. What was sequenced was naive CD8+ T cells from blood, with Jurkat cell RNA spiked in. Subset here: FACS-sorted CD8+CD4-CCR7+CD45RA+ naive T cells. The TCR originated in a human donor in good health. Some libraries in this study had Jurkat cell RNA spiked in. CDR3 bases: TGTGCCAGCAGCCCAGCGACAGGGCGGGGCTCACCCCTCCACTTT. This gives the protein CASSPATGRGSPLHF.